A single sample gave rise to the 9 T cell receptor beta chains below, sequenced in a study of cytomegalovirus exposure and HLA in healthy donors. A multiplex PCR was run with 60 Vbeta primers and 13 Jbeta primers. Method: immunoSEQ multiplex PCR; TCRdb's copy keeps in-frame clones and lacks some. The sample has under 150,000 clones; over 70% are singletons. What was sequenced was PBMCs. Source of these receptors: an older woman in good health and CMV-seropositive.

This clone is medium-sized (0.01 to 0.1%). In DNA, the CDR3 is TGTGCCAGCTACGGGACAGGGTGGTACACCTTC. Translated, it gives CASYGTGWYTF. The chain employs TRBV27 and TRBJ1-2, with 9 bases lining up with TRBD1. The germline V gene has CDR1 MNHEY and CDR2 SMNVEV (reference sequence). There are 11 residues in the CDR3. J was trimmed by 11 bases and V by 8 bases; bases with no gene match: 6.

The rearrangement links TRBV9 to TRBJ2-7; a possible D gene is TRBD2 (6 bases). V was shortened by 0 bases and J by 3 bases, with 10 bases between the two germline ends. Germline V gene sequence: CDR1 SGDLS, CDR2 YYNGEE. The CDR3 length is 14 residues. CDR3 sequence: CASSVGLGGYEQYF. The CDR3 DNA follows: TGTGCCAGCAGCGTAGGTCTCGGGGGCTACGAGCAGTACTTC.

V gene TRBV10-2 combines with J gene TRBJ2-7, with D uncertain. Germline CDR1 and CDR2: WSHSY and SAAADI. The CDR3 length is 13 residues. V lost 9 bases, J lost 0 bases, and 12 bases lay in between. The DNA of the CDR3 is TGCGCCAGTTCTGGTCTCTACTCCTACGAGCAGTACTTC. Translating gives CASSGLYSYEQYF.

This clone was detected a few times. The chain uses TRBV20-1 and TRBJ2-7; possibly TRBD2 for D (6 bases). V shed 6 bases and J shed 3 bases, with 9 bases lying between them. The germline gives CDR1 DFQATT, CDR2 SNEGSKA (reference sequence). The CDR3 is made up of 11 amino acids. The DNA of the CDR3 is TGCAGTGCCCCGGGGGACTACGAGCAGTACTTC. Protein product: CSAPGDYEQYF.

This clone has only a few counts. This chain links TRBV27 with TRBJ1-5, with D hard to call. V shed 7 bases and J shed 5 bases, with 12 bases lying between them. The CDR3 sequence is 13 residues long. Germline CDR1 reads MNHEY; CDR2 reads SMNVEV (reference sequence). CDR3 in DNA: TGTGCCAGCACCCCGAAGCGGGATCAGCCCCAGCATTTT. Encoded protein: CASTPKRDQPQHF.

This rearrangement joins TRBV6-5 to TRBJ2-7; D might be TRBD1 (5 bases). The CDR3 has 13 residues. Trimming stripped 4 bases from V and 7 bases from J, with 14 bases between. CDR1 MNHEY and CDR2 SVGAGI come from the germline V gene. The CDR3 nucleotides are TGTGCCAGCAGTTGGGGCACCCTCAGGGAGCAGTACTTC. Protein product: CASSWGTLREQYF.

The V and J genes are TRBV5-8 and TRBJ1-5, with 10 bases aligning to TRBD1. The V segment lost 2 bases and the J segment 5 bases; nucleotides outside the gene matches: 7. CDR3 length equals 16 residues. The germline V gene has CDR1 SGHTS and CDR2 YDEGEE. In DNA, the CDR3 is TGTGCCAGCAGCTTACCGAGACAGGGGGCTCATCAGCCCCAGCATTTT. Its protein is CASSLPRQGAHQPQHF.

The genes are TRBV7-9 and TRBJ2-7; D perhaps matches TRBD1 (5 bases). CDR3 length: 13 amino acids. The germline V gene has CDR1 SEHNR and CDR2 FQNEAQ (reference sequence). Trimming removed 5 bases from V and 2 bases from J, with 10 bases in between. The CDR3 DNA follows: TGTGCCAGCAGCCCGACAGCAGCCTACGAGCAGTACTTC. This translates into CASSPTAAYEQYF.

The chain links TRBV27 to TRBJ1-2; 9 bases map to TRBD1. There are 13 residues in the CDR3. CDR1 and CDR2 (germline): MNHEY, SMNVEV (reference sequence). J gave up 8 bases and V 8 bases, and 9 bases lay outside the gene matches. For the CDR3, the DNA is TGTGCCAGCGGCATCGGGACAGGGACCGGCTACACCTTC. Amino acid sequence: CASGIGTGTGYTF.